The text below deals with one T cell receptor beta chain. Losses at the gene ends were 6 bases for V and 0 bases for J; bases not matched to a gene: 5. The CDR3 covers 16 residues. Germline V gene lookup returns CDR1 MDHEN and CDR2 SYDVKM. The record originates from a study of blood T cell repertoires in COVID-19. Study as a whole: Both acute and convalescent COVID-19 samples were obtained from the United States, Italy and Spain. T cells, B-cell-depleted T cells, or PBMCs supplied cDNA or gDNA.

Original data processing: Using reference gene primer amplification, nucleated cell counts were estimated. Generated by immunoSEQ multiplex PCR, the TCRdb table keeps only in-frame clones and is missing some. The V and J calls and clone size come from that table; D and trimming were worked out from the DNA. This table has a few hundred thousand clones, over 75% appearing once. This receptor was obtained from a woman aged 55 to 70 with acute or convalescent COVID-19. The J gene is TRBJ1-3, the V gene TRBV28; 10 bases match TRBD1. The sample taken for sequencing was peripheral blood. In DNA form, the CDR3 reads TGTGCCAGCAGGCCGGGACAGGGGAGCTCTGGAAACACCATATATTTT. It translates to CASRPGQGSSGNTIYF. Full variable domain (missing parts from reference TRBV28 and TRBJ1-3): DVKVTQSSRYLVKRTGEKVFLECVQDMDHENMFWYRQDPGLGLRLIYFSYDVKMKEKGDIPEGYSVSREKKERFSLILESASTNQTSMYLCASRPGQGSSGNTIYFGEGSWLTVV.